This T cell receptor beta chain was profiled in a study of PD-1 blockade in classical Hodgkin lymphoma. Study results and limitations: Baseline TCR diversity was reportedly lower in newly diagnosed patients than in healthy donors. It was reported as lower still in relapsed/refractory patients. TCR diversity in CD4+, not CD8+, cells rose significantly by C4D1.

Notes on this clone: Its antigen is not known.

With no exception, relapse followed autologous stem cell transplantation in all patients, and brentuximab vedotin exposure varied. Some clones are missing from TCRdb's copy, which holds only in-frame ones; the method was immunoSEQ multiplex PCR. The repertoire has 20,000 to 30,000 clones, more than 75% of them found once; the top ten carry about 7%. The input for sequencing was peripheral blood mononuclear cells (PBMCs), taken at baseline. The receptor's source is a human donor with classical Hodgkin lymphoma.

CDR3 sequence: CASSFRALRNTIYF. The CDR3 nucleotides are TGTGCCAGCAGTTTCAGGGCTCTTCGGAACACCATATATTTT. The V and J genes are TRBV28 and TRBJ1-3; possible D gene TRBD1, 5 bases. This CDR3 contains 14 residues. V was trimmed by 3 bases and J by 7 bases, leaving 13 bases between them. Germline V gives CDR1 MDHEN, CDR2 SYDVKM.